The 30 T cell receptor beta chains below were found in one sample sequenced in a study of CD8+CD57+ T cells in acquired aplastic anemia. Individuals selected for sequencing had exhibited CD8+CD57+ cell expansion on flow cytometry. Genomic DNA, serving as template, underwent TCR beta VDJ and CDR3 profiling. From the reads, TCRdb called clonotypes with MiXCR, one entry per CDR3 protein. The repertoire holds around 150,000 distinct CDR3 sequences, with 71% as singletons. Material: sorted CD4+, CD8+, or CD8+CD57+ T cells (not recorded which) from PBMCs. Source of these receptors: a human donor with aplastic anemia.

This chain joins TRBV24-1 and TRBJ2-1, with TRBD1 matching 9 bases. CDR1 is KGHDR, CDR2 SFDVKD, per germline. The V segment lost 4 bases and the J segment 8 bases; nucleotides outside the gene matches: 8. The CDR3 sequence is 15 residues long. As DNA, the CDR3 is TGTGCCACCAGTGAGGGGACAGGGTGGGGCGATGAGCAGTTCTTC. It codes for CATSEGTGWGDEQFF.

The chain links TRBV11-3 to TRBJ1-2, with D unclear. V was trimmed by 0 bases and J by 4 bases, leaving 12 bases between them. The CDR3 runs 15 residues. From germline, CDR1 is SGHNT and CDR2 YENEEA. CDR3 residues: CASSLDAGAIYGYTF. The CDR3, as DNA: TGTGCCAGCAGCTTAGATGCAGGAGCGATCTATGGCTACACCTTC.

V and J are TRBV11-2 and TRBJ2-5, with D possibly matching TRBD2 (6 bases). V lost 5 bases and J lost 5, with 9 bases in between. Germline loops: CDR1 SGHAT, CDR2 FQNNGV. This CDR3 has 12 residues. The CDR3 protein is CASSTSGETQYF. CDR3 DNA sequence: TGTGCCAGCAGCACAAGCGGGGAGACCCAGTACTTC.

The rearrangement joins TRBV25-1 to TRBJ1-2; maybe TRBD1 (5 bases). CDR1 is MGHDK and CDR2 is SYGVNS in the germline V gene. This CDR3 contains 16 residues. V was cut by 2 bases and J by 5 bases, with 18 bases left in between. The CDR3 region is CASSEQQALTWYGYTF. The CDR3 bases are TGTGCCAGCAGTGAACAACAGGCCCTCACCTGGTATGGCTACACCTTC.

This clonotype has only a few counts. This chain connects TRBV5-1 to TRBJ1-2, with D possibly TRBD1 on 5 matching bases. V lost 4 bases and J lost 0, with 13 bases in between. Germline V lookup: CDR1 SGHRS, CDR2 YFSETQ. The CDR3 contains 15 residues. The CDR3 DNA follows: TGCGCCAGCAGCATTCAGGGCTCTTCTAACTATGGCTACACCTTC. This encodes CASSIQGSSNYGYTF.

The rearrangement uses TRBV20-1 and TRBJ1-4; D is unclear. CDR3 length: 14 residues. With 0 bases removed from V and 8 bases from J, the gap between germline ends came to 13 bases. Germline CDR1 is DFQATT and CDR2 is SNEGSKA (reference sequence). CDR3 residues: CSARESGSLEKLFF. The CDR3 DNA reads TGCAGTGCTAGAGAGAGTGGCAGCCTGGAAAAACTGTTTTTT.

This clonotype was recorded a few times. The rearrangement uses TRBV7-6 and TRBJ2-1, with 12 bases matching TRBD2. The ends lost 2 bases at V and 8 bases at J; junction bases unmatched: 10. The CDR3 contains 17 residues. Germline assignment: CDR1 SGHVS and CDR2 FNYEAQ. The CDR3 DNA reads as TGTGCCAGCAGCTTACCCCGACTAGCGGGAGAGGGGCATGAGCAGTTCTTC. It is translated as CASSLPRLAGEGHEQFF. Supplemented by reference TRBV7-6 and TRBJ2-1, the full variable domain reads GAGVSQSPRYKVTKRGQDVALRCDPISGHVSLYWYRQALGQGPEFLTYFNYEAQQDKSGLPNDRFSAERPEGSISTLTIQRTEQRDSAMYRCASSLPRLAGEGHEQFFGPGTRLTVL.

This clonotype was seen only once. The chain couples TRBV20-1 to TRBJ2-3, with 15 bases that match TRBD2. The J segment lost 9 bases and the V segment lost 5 bases, leaving 9 bases of the junction unmatched. Germline loops: CDR1 DFQATT, CDR2 SNEGSKA (reference sequence). The CDR3 spans 15 residues. The CDR3 nucleotides are TGCAGTGCTCGAAAGGGACTAGCGGGAGGAGGCACGCAGTATTTT. Encoded protein: CSARKGLAGGGTQYF.

The chain uses TRBV7-9 and TRBJ2-2; D is undetermined. V was clipped by 2 bases and J by 0 bases, with 10 bases between them. CDR3 length: 16 amino acids. CDR1 is SEHNR and CDR2 is FQNEAQ in the germline V gene (reference sequence). The CDR3 spells CASSLRQDANTGELFF. The CDR3 nucleotides are TGTGCCAGCAGCTTAAGGCAAGACGCGAACACCGGGGAGCTGTTTTTT.

This clonotype was observed once. The chain carries TRBV19 and TRBJ2-5, with 9 bases identical to TRBD2. The CDR3 spans 15 residues. V shed 5 bases and J 4 bases; nucleotides not matched to a gene: 8. Per the germline V gene, CDR1 is LNHDA and CDR2 is SQIVND (reference sequence). CDR3 in DNA: TGTGCCAGTAGTCGGCTTGGAGCGGGGGGAGAGACCCAGTACTTC. Encoded protein: CASSRLGAGGETQYF.

The rearrangement links TRBV19 to TRBJ2-3; possible D gene TRBD2, 6 bases. Germline assignment: CDR1 LNHDA and CDR2 SQIVND (reference sequence). The CDR3 runs 14 residues. V was cut by 4 bases and J by 1 base, with 9 bases left in between. CDR3 amino acids: CASSKIAGTDTQYF. CDR3 bases: TGTGCCAGTAGTAAGATAGCGGGCACAGATACGCAGTATTTT. The entire variable domain, with the rest obtained from reference TRBV19 and TRBJ2-3, is as follows: DGGITQSPKYLFRKEGQNVTLSCEQNLNHDAMYWYRQDPGQGLRLIYYSQIVNDFQKGDIAEGYSVSREKKESFPLTVTSAQKNPTAFYLCASSKIAGTDTQYFGPGTRLTVL.

This chain connects TRBV5-1 to TRBJ1-6, with D perhaps matching TRBD1 (5 bases). V lost 0 bases and J lost 0, with 13 bases in between. The CDR3 is 18 residues long. The V gene's germline CDR1 is SGHRS and CDR2 YFSETQ. CDR3 residues: CASSLAWGSSSYNSPLHF. In DNA, the CDR3 is TGCGCCAGCAGCTTGGCCTGGGGGTCAAGCTCCTATAATTCACCCCTCCACTTT.

V usage is TRBV9 and J usage is TRBJ1-5; D remains unclear. Germline V gene lookup returns CDR1 SGDLS and CDR2 YYNGEE. V was clipped by 0 bases and J by 4 bases, with 8 bases between them. This CDR3 spans 14 amino acids. CDR3 coding DNA: TGTGCCAGCAGCGTAGTGGCGAAAAATCAGCCCCAGCATTTT. Its translation: CASSVVAKNQPQHF.

The V gene is TRBV19, the J gene TRBJ2-1, with TRBD2 identical over 11 bases. J was trimmed by 4 bases and V by 5 bases; bases with no gene match: 4. CDR3 size: 15 residues. Germline V CDR1 and CDR2: LNHDA, SQIVND (reference sequence). CDR3 nucleotides: TGTGCCAGTAGTTCAGGGACTAGCGGATACAATGAGCAGTTCTTC. Amino acid sequence: CASSSGTSGYNEQFF.

CDR3 DNA: TGCAGCGTTGATCCCGCTGGGGCCAACGTCCTGACTTTC. Residues: CSVDPAGANVLTF. This chain joins TRBV29-1 and TRBJ2-6; D unresolved. Trimming cost V 3 bases and J 2 bases, with 5 bases left between them. CDR1 and CDR2 from the germline V gene are SQVTM and ANQGSEA. The CDR3 has 13 residues.

This clonotype was detected a few times. This chain uses TRBV10-3 with TRBJ1-2, with 9 bases lining up with TRBD1. V shed 3 bases and J 4 bases; nucleotides not matched to a gene: 6. Germline V gene data show CDR1 as ENHRY and CDR2 as SYGVKD. This CDR3 contains 15 residues. CDR3 residues: CAISDYRGQGYGYTF. CDR3 coding DNA: TGTGCCATCAGTGACTACAGGGGGCAGGGCTATGGCTACACCTTC.

The chain recombines TRBV7-8 with TRBJ2-2, with D hard to call. The germline V and J ends were trimmed by 5 bases and 4 bases, with 11 bases remaining between them. Germline CDR1 reads SGHVS; CDR2 reads FQNEAQ. The CDR3 extends over 14 amino acids. The CDR3 loop reads CASSTERLTGELFF. CDR3 bases: TGTGCCAGCAGCACGGAGCGCCTCACCGGGGAGCTGTTTTTT. The full variable domain, in which reference TRBV7-8 and TRBJ2-2 provide the parts outside the CDR3, is GAGVSQSPRYKVAKRGQDVALRCDPISGHVSLFWYQQALGQGPEFLTYFQNEAQLDKSGLPSDRFFAERPEGSVSTLKIQRTQQEDSAVYLCASSTERLTGELFFGEGSRLTVL.

The chain recombines TRBV9 with TRBJ1-6; no clear D gene. CDR3 length: 16 residues. Germline loops: CDR1 SGDLS, CDR2 YYNGEE. The germline V and J ends were trimmed by 3 bases and 3 bases, with 13 bases remaining between them. As DNA, the CDR3 is TGTGCCAGCAGCGAGACGGATTCGGTCTATAATTCACCCCTCCACTTT. It yields the protein CASSETDSVYNSPLHF.

The V gene is TRBV9, the J gene TRBJ2-2; maybe TRBD2 (5 bases). The CDR3 spans 16 residues. Germline loops: CDR1 SGDLS, CDR2 YYNGEE. Deletions cut 3 bases from V and 3 bases from J, with 15 bases between. The CDR3 region has the DNA TGTGCCAGCAGCGCACCGGGGAGCCCCGACACCGGGGAGCTGTTTTTT. Amino acids: CASSAPGSPDTGELFF.

The CDR3 coding sequence is TGCGCCAGCAGCCAAGATCCAGACCCGCGCTACGAGCAGTACTTC. Translation gives CASSQDPDPRYEQYF. This chain joins TRBV4-3 and TRBJ2-7; D ambiguous. V lost 0 bases to trimming and J lost 3 bases, with 12 bases between them. Per germline, CDR1 LGHNA and CDR2 YSLEER. The CDR3 sequence is 15 residues long.

This clonotype was seen just once. The chain carries TRBV4-3 and TRBJ1-4; the D is unclear. Looked up from germline, CDR1 is LGHNA and CDR2 is YSLEER. The V gene lost 0 bases and the J gene lost 15 bases, with 8 bases spanning the gap. CDR3 size: 11 residues. CDR3: CASSQDWAVFF. The CDR3 nucleotides read TGCGCCAGCAGCCAAGATTGGGCCGTGTTTTTT.

This clonotype was detected a few times. The chain joins TRBV15 to TRBJ2-5; 8 bases fit TRBD2. The CDR3 is 15 residues long. CDR1 is LNHNV, CDR2 YYDKDF, per germline (reference sequence). J lost 4 bases, V lost 3 bases, and 7 bases had no gene match. Written as DNA, the CDR3 is TGTGCCACCAGCAGCGAGGGACTAGAGTCAGAGACCCAGTACTTC. It is translated as CATSSEGLESETQYF. The whole variable domain, remainder taken from reference TRBV15 and TRBJ2-5, is DAMVIQNPRYQVTQFGKPVTLSCSQTLNHNVMYWYQQKSSQAPKLLFHYYDKDFNNEADTPDNFQSRRPNTSFCFLDIRSPGLGDTAMYLCATSSEGLESETQYFGPGTRLLVL.

This sequence joins TRBV7-9 and TRBJ2-5; tentatively, D is TRBD2 (5 bases). There are 14 residues in the CDR3. Trimming stripped 3 bases from V and 4 bases from J, with 12 bases between. Germline CDR1 is SEHNR and CDR2 is FQNEAQ (reference sequence). The DNA of the CDR3 is TGTGCCAGCAGCTTGTCCGGGGTCGGAGAGACCCAGTACTTC. Translation gives CASSLSGVGETQYF. The whole variable domain, remainder taken from reference TRBV7-9 and TRBJ2-5, is DTGVSQNPRHKITKRGQNVTFRCDPISEHNRLYWYRQTLGQGPEFLTYFQNEAQLEKSRLLSDRFSAERPKGSFSTLEIQRTEQGDSAMYLCASSLSGVGETQYFGPGTRLLVL.

The gene calls are TRBV24-1 and TRBJ2-1, with a weak D call TRBD1 (7 bases). The CDR3 has 15 residues. Looked up from germline, CDR1 is KGHDR and CDR2 is SFDVKD. Trimming removed 5 bases at V and 4 bases at J, with 14 bases between. The CDR3 nucleotides are TGTGCCACCAGTGGGGGGCAGGGGGGATACAATGAGCAGTTCTTC. Residues: CATSGGQGGYNEQFF.

The V gene is TRBV7-9, the J gene TRBJ2-5, with 7 bases aligning to TRBD1. The V gene end was trimmed by 1 base and the J gene end by 3 bases; junction bases not matched to a gene: 8. Per the germline V gene, CDR1 is SEHNR and CDR2 is FQNEAQ (reference sequence). The CDR3 spans 16 residues. The CDR3, as DNA: TGTGCCAGCAGCTTAGGACCCGGGACAGAGAAAGAGACCCAGTACTTC. Protein product: CASSLGPGTEKETQYF.

The V gene is TRBV9, the J gene TRBJ1-1, with a tentative D call TRBD1 (6 bases). Germline CDR1 and CDR2: SGDLS and YYNGEE. The V gene lost 6 bases and the J gene lost 2 bases, with 17 bases spanning the gap. CDR3 length equals 15 residues. The CDR3 DNA reads as TGTGCCAGCACCGCGGTGGGGGCTCGAAACACTGAAGCTTTCTTT. Translated, it gives CASTAVGARNTEAFF.

The chain combines TRBV19 with TRBJ2-1; 9 bases map to TRBD1. J gave up 6 bases and V 5 bases, and 5 bases lay outside the gene matches. The CDR3 has 14 residues. Germline V gene sequence: CDR1 LNHDA, CDR2 SQIVND (reference sequence). The CDR3 loop is CASSFEDRGNEQFF. CDR3 coding DNA: TGTGCCAGTAGTTTTGAGGACAGGGGCAATGAGCAGTTCTTC.

There are a few counts of this clonotype. This rearrangement joins TRBV29-1 to TRBJ2-5; D is unclear. This CDR3 is built from 13 residues. Trimming shortened V by 5 bases and J by 4 bases, and 14 bases separated the two germline ends. Per germline, CDR1 SQVTM and CDR2 ANQGSEA. The CDR3 here is CSVPLDGVETQYF. In nucleotides, the CDR3 is TGCAGCGTTCCTCTGGATGGAGTAGAGACCCAGTACTTC.

J is TRBJ2-1 and V is TRBV7-3; D is unresolved. Germline assignment: CDR1 SGHTA and CDR2 FQGTGA. The CDR3 runs to 15 residues. V was pared by 5 bases and J by 8 bases, with 19 bases between. CDR3 sequence reads: CASSVEQLPGHEQFF. Written as DNA, the CDR3 is TGTGCCAGCAGCGTAGAACAGCTGCCCGGCCATGAGCAGTTCTTC.

Many counts were recorded for this clonotype. V and J are TRBV24-1 and TRBJ1-1; D gene ambiguous. CDR1 is KGHDR, CDR2 SFDVKD, per germline. Trimming cost V 12 bases and J 4 bases, with 11 bases left between them. The CDR3 extends over 11 amino acids. CDR3 amino acids: CAPLSITEAFF. The CDR3 DNA reads TGTGCCCCGTTAAGCATCACTGAAGCTTTCTTT.